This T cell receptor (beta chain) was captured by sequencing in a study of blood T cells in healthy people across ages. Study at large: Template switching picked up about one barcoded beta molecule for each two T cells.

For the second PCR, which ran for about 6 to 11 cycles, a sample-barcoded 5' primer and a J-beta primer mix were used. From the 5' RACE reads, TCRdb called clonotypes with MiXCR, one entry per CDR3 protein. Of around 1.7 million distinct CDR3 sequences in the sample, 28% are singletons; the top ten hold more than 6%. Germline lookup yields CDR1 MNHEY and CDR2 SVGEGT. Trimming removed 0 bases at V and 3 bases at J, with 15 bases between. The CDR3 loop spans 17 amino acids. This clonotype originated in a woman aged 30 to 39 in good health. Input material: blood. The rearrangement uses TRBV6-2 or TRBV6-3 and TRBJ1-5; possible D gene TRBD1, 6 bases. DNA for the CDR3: TGTGCCAGCAGTTACTCGAAATGGGGGCATGACAATCAGCCCCAGCATTTT. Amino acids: CASSYSKWGHDNQPQHF.